Listed below are T cell receptor beta chains from one sample, sequenced in a study of T-cell memory formation after mild COVID-19. TCRdb reprocessed the 5' RACE reads with MiXCR, giving one entry per CDR3 protein. The table shows about 240,000 distinct CDR3 sequences, with around 10% occurring only once. The sample comprised PBMCs or a T cell subset sorted from them (not recorded which). Receptors originate from a man aged 18-30 years who had mild COVID-19 (a few samples of this study predate the infection). Cell type and time point are not known. The CDR3 runs from the conserved cysteine through the conserved F or W. A D gene is named only where the DNA matches it firmly. Some rows mark clone size as missing; the rest say once, few, many or name a class of expanded clone.

few | TRBJ2-7 | 12 | TRBV5-1 | NA | TGCGCCAGCAGCGAGAACAGGGCCGAGCAGTACTTC | CASSENRAEQYF
few | TRBJ2-7 | 11 | TRBV20-1 | NA | TGCAGTGCTAGCGAAGGTCTCGAGCAGTACTTC | CSASEGLEQYF
NA | TRBJ1-1 | 13 | TRBV12-3/TRBV12-4 | NA | TGTGCCAGCAGCAAAATCATGAACACTGAAGCTTTCTTT | CASSKIMNTEAFF
NA | TRBJ2-5 | 14 | TRBV4-2 | NA | TGTGCCAGCAGCCAAGTTGAAGGAGCAGAGACCCAGTACTTC | CASSQVEGAETQYF
NA | TRBJ1-2 | 14 | TRBV4-3 | NA | TGCGCCAGCAGCCAAGACAGGGAACCTCATGGCTACACCTTC | CASSQDREPHGYTF
NA | TRBJ1-1 | 16 | TRBV7-2 | NA | TGTGCCAGCAGCTTAGCGCTCGGGGGCATGAACACTGAAGCTTTCTTT | CASSLALGGMNTEAFF
NA | TRBJ2-4 | 17 | TRBV4-3 | NA | TGCGCCAGCAGCCGAGGGCCGTCCCCTGGCCCCAAAAACATTCAGTACTTC | CASSRGPSPGPKNIQYF
few | TRBJ2-5 | 16 | TRBV11-2 | TRBD2 | TGTGCCAGCAGCTCGCGGACTAGCGGGGGCTTGTGGACCCAGTACTTC | CASSSRTSGGLWTQYF
NA | TRBJ1-1 | 15 | TRBV6-5 | NA | TGTGCCAGCAGTTCCCCACACTCCCAGGGAACTGAAGCTTTCTTT | CASSSPHSQGTEAFF
NA | TRBJ1-4 | 14 | TRBV7-6 | NA | TGTGCCAGCAGCTTAGGAATGGCTAATGAAAAACTGTTTTTT | CASSLGMANEKLFF
many | TRBJ1-3 | 14 | TRBV20-1 | NA | TGCAGTGCTAGTAGGTTTTCCTCTGGAAACACCATATATTTT | CSASRFSSGNTIYF
NA | TRBJ2-1 | 16 | TRBV4-1 | NA | TGCGCCAGCAGCCATCTTCACAGATTGGACTACAATGAGCAGTTCTTC | CASSHLHRLDYNEQFF
many | TRBJ1-6 | 16 | TRBV4-1 | TRBD1 | TGCGCCAGCAGCCAAGATCCCCCAGGGGGCCACTCACCCCTCCACTTT | CASSQDPPGGHSPLHF
NA | TRBJ1-1 | 13 | TRBV7-9 | NA | TGTGCCAGCAGCCCAGATGGGGGCACTGAAGCTTTCTTT | CASSPDGGTEAFF
NA | TRBJ1-6 | 14 | TRBV5-1 | NA | TGCGCCAGCAGCTTGGGACATGATAATTCACCCCTCCACTTT | CASSLGHDNSPLHF
NA | TRBJ2-2 | 15 | TRBV7-9 | NA | TGTGCCAGCAGCCCGCTGACCCAGGGAACCGGGGAGCTGTTTTTT | CASSPLTQGTGELFF
few | TRBJ1-1 | 13 | TRBV9 | NA | TGTGCCAGCAGCGTGATGGAGGACACTGAAGCTTTCTTT | CASSVMEDTEAFF
few | TRBJ2-2 | 16 | TRBV5-1 | TRBD2 | TGCGCCAGCAGCTTGGCTTGGACTAGCTTGACCGGGGAGCTGTTTTTT | CASSLAWTSLTGELFF
NA | TRBJ2-7 | 16 | TRBV7-9 | TRBD1 | TGTGCCAGCAGCTTAGCGCTGACAGGGAACAACTACGAGCAGTACTTC | CASSLALTGNNYEQYF
few | TRBJ1-5 | 15 | TRBV27 | TRBD1 | TGTGCCAGCAGGACCTCCAGGGGGCCTTTTCAGCCCCAGCATTTT | CASRTSRGPFQPQHF
few | TRBJ1-3 | 16 | TRBV5-1 | NA | TGCGCCAGCAGCTTAAGCGTGGGGGGCGACGGAAACACCATATATTTT | CASSLSVGGDGNTIYF
few | TRBJ1-6 | 16 | TRBV7-3 | NA | TGTGCCAGCAAAGTTGCACTCCCGAGGGGATTTGAACCCCTCCACTTT | CASKVALPRGFEPLHF
NA | TRBJ1-2 | 15 | TRBV20-1 | TRBD1 | TGCAGTGCTAGAATCCGGGACAGGGGAAACTATGGCTACACCTTC | CSARIRDRGNYGYTF
few | TRBJ1-5 | 15 | TRBV6-1 | NA | TGTGCCAGCAGTGGGAGTGGGGGGGTGGATCAGCCCCAGCATTTT | CASSGSGGVDQPQHF
many | TRBJ2-7 | 15 | TRBV6-5 | TRBD1 | TGTGCCAGCAGGCCCAACCGGGACAGGGGGTACGAGCAGTACTTC | CASRPNRDRGYEQYF
NA | TRBJ1-1 | 12 | TRBV10-3 | NA | TGTGCCGCCCGGAGGGAGGGCACTGAAGCTTTCTTT | CAARREGTEAFF
few | TRBJ2-2 | 11 | TRBV7-9 | NA | TGTGCCGGATCCAGGCCCGGGGAGCTGTTTTTT | CAGSRPGELFF
NA | TRBJ2-5 | 13 | TRBV7-6 | NA | TGTGCCAGCAGCTTCCGGTGGCTGGAGACCCAGTACTTC | CASSFRWLETQYF
few | TRBJ2-1 | 14 | TRBV12-3/TRBV12-4 | NA | TGTGCCAGCAGCCGTAGACTAGTCGGCAATGAGCAGTTCTTC | CASSRRLVGNEQFF
few | TRBJ2-1 | 15 | TRBV6-5 | NA | TGTGCCAGCAGTTACTCGAACTTCTTCAACAATGAGCAGTTCTTC | CASSYSNFFNNEQFF